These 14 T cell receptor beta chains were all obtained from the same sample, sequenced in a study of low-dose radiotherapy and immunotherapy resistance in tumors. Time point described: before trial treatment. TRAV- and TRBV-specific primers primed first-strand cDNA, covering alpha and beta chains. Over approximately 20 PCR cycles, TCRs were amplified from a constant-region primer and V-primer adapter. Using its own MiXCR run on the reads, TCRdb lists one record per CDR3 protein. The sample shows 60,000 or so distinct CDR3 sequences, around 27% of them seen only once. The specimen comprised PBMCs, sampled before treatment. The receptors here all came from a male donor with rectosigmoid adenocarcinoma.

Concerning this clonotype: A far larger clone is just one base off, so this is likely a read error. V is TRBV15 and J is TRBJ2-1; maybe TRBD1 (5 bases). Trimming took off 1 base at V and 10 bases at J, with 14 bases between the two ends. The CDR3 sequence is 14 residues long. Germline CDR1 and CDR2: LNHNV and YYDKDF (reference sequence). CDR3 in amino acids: CATSRGQTTYEQFF. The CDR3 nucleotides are TGTGCCACCAGCAGAGGACAGACCACCTACGAGCAGTTCTTC.

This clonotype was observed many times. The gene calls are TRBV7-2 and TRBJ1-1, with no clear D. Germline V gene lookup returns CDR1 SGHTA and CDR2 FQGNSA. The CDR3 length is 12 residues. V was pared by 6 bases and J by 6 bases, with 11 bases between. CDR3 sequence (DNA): TGTGCCAGCAGTTCAGTTGCCCCTGAAGCTTTCTTT. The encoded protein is CASSSVAPEAFF.

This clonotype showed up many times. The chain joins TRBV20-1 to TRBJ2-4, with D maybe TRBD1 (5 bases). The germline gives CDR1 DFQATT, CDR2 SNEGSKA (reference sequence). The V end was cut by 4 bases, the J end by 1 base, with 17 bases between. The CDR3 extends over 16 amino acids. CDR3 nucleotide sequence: TGCAGTGCTATCCCTGGTAGGGGCACGGCCAAAAACATTCAGTACTTC. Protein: CSAIPGRGTAKNIQYF.

CDR3 coding DNA: TGTGCCATCAGCGAGGGGTTGACACCCCTCCACTTT. It encodes CAISEGLTPLHF. This chain joins TRBV10-3 and TRBJ1-6, with D possibly matching TRBD1 (5 bases). This CDR3 has 12 amino acids. The V gene's germline CDR1 is ENHRY and CDR2 SYGVKD. Trimming removed 6 bases from V and 11 bases from J, with 11 bases in between.

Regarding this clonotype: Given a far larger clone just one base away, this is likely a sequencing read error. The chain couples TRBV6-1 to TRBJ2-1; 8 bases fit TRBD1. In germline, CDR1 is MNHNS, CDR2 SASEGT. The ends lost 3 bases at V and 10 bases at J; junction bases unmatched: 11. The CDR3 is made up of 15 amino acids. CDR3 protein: CASSDPSGQAGEQFF. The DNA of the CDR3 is TGTGCCAGCAGTGACCCCTCGGGACAGGCAGGGGAGCAGTTCTTC.

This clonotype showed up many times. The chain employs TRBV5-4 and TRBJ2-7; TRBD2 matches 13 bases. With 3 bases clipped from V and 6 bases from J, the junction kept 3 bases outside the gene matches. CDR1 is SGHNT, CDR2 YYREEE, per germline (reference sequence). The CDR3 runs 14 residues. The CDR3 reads CASSSGLAGVEQYF. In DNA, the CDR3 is TGTGCCAGCAGCTCAGGACTAGCGGGAGTCGAGCAGTACTTC. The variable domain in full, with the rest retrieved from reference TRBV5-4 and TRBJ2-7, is ETGVTQSPTHLIKTRGQQVTLRCSSQSGHNTVSWYQQALGQGPQFIFQYYREEENGRGNFPPRFSGLQFPNYSSELNVNALELDDSALYLCASSSGLAGVEQYFGPGTRLTVT.

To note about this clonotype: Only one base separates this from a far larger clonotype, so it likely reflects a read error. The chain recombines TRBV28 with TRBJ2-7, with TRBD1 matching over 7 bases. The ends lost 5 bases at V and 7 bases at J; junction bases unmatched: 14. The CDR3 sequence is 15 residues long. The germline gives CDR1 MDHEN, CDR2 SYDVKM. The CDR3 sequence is CASSPAERTGDEQYF. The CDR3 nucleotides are TGTGCCAGCAGTCCAGCGGAGCGGACAGGCGATGAGCAGTACTTC.

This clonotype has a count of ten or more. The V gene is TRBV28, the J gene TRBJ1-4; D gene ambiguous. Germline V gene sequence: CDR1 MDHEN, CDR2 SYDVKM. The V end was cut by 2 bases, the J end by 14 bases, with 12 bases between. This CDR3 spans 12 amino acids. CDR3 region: CASSLGNRGLFF. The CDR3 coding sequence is TGTGCCAGCAGTTTAGGAAACAGAGGGCTGTTTTTT.

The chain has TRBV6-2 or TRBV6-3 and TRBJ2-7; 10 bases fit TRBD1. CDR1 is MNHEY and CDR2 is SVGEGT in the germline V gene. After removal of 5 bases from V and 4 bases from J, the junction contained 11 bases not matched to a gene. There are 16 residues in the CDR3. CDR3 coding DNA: TGTGCCAGCAGTGTGACACCGGGACAGGGGTATTACGAGCAGTACTTC. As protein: CASSVTPGQGYYEQYF.

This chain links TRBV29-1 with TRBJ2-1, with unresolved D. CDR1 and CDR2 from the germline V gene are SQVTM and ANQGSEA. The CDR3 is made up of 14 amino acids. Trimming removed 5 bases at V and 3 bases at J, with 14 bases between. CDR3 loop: CSVYGISRYNEQFF. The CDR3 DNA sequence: TGCAGCGTTTATGGGATTTCGCGCTACAATGAGCAGTTCTTC.

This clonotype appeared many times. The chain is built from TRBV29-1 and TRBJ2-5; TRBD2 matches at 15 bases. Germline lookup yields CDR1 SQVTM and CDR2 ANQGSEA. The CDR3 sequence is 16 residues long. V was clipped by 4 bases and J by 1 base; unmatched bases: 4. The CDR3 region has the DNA TGCAGCGTTGGAGGACTAGCGGGAGGGATCCAAGAGACCCAGTACTTC. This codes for CSVGGLAGGIQETQYF.

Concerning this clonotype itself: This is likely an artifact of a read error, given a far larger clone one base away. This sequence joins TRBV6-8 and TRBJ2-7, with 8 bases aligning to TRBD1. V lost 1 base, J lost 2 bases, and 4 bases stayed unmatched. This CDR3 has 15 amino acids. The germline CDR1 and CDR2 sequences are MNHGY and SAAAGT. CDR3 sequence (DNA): TGTGCCAGCAGTTACTTGGACAGGGCTACCTACGAGCAGTACTTC. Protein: CASSYLDRATYEQYF.

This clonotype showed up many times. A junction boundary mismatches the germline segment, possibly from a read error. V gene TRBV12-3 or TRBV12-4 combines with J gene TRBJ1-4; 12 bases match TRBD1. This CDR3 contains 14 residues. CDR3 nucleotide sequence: TGTGCCAGCAGTTTAGTCTTGGGACAGGGGGCGCCGGATTTT. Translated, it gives CASSLVLGQGAPDF.

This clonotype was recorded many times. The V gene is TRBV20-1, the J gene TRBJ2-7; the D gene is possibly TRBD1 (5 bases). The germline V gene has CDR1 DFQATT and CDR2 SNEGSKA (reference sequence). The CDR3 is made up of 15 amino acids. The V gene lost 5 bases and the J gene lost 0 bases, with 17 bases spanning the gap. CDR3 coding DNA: TGCAGTGCTGCAAACTTGGACAAGAGCTCCTACGAGCAGTACTTC. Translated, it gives CSAANLDKSSYEQYF.